The 25 T cell receptor beta chains below were found in one sample sequenced in a study of shared clonotypes between healthy human individuals. TCRdb's copy holds only in-frame clones and misses some; the assay was immunoSEQ multiplex PCR. This repertoire shows a few million clones, over 90% found once; its top ten account for 0.39%. Sequencing was performed on naive CD4+ T cells from PBMCs. This sample's subset: CD45RA+ positively selected. These receptors all come from a man aged 18 to 29 in good health. Some clones in this sample may be carry-over from other donors' samples.

CDR3 loop: CASGNAGTSGSMSGYYEQYF. CDR3 DNA: TGTGCCAGCGGAAACGCCGGGACTAGCGGGAGTATGAGCGGCTACTACGAGCAGTACTTC. This chain links TRBV7-8 with TRBJ2-7; 14 nucleotides line up with TRBD2. The J segment lost 3 bases and the V segment lost 8 bases, leaving 21 bases of the junction unmatched. The V gene's germline CDR1 is SGHVS and CDR2 FQNEAQ. The CDR3 is 20 amino acids. The complete variable domain, with remaining parts taken from reference TRBV7-8 and TRBJ2-7, reads GAGVSQSPRYKVAKRGQDVALRCDPISGHVSLFWYQQALGQGPEFLTYFQNEAQLDKSGLPSDRFFAERPEGSVSTLKIQRTQQEDSAVYLCASGNAGTSGSMSGYYEQYFGPGTRLTVT.

This sequence joins TRBV18 and TRBJ2-7; tentative D call: TRBD1 (6 bases). The germline V and J ends were trimmed by 8 bases and 1 base, with 15 bases remaining between them. Germline values: CDR1 KGHSH, CDR2 LQKENI. This CDR3 is built from 14 residues. The DNA for the CDR3 is TGTGCCAGCAGTTACAGGGCGCGGTCCTACGAGCAGTACTTC. Protein: CASSYRARSYEQYF.

The chain recombines TRBV10-2 with TRBJ2-7; D perhaps matches TRBD1 (5 bases). Germline V gene data show CDR1 as WSHSY and CDR2 as SAAADI. The V gene lost 6 bases and the J gene lost 3 bases, with 9 bases spanning the gap. This CDR3 is built from 12 residues. The CDR3 here is CASSPDSYEQYF. CDR3 bases: TGCGCCAGCAGCCCCGACAGCTACGAGCAGTACTTC.

The V call is TRBV18, the J call TRBJ1-3, with TRBD1 matching over 8 bases. J lost 4 bases, V lost 3 bases, and 11 bases had no gene match. CDR1 KGHSH and CDR2 LQKENI come from the germline V gene. The CDR3 length is 17 residues. The CDR3 spells CASSPLGQGSPGNTIYF. For the CDR3, the DNA is TGTGCCAGCTCACCCCTAGGACAGGGCTCTCCCGGAAACACCATATATTTT. Full variable domain (rest looked up from reference TRBV18 and TRBJ1-3): NAGVMQNPRHLVRRRGQEARLRCSPMKGHSHVYWYRQLPEEGLKFMVYLQKENIIDESGMPKERFSAEFPKEGPSILRIQQVVRGDSAAYFCASSPLGQGSPGNTIYFGEGSWLTVV.

V usage is TRBV2 and J usage is TRBJ2-3; 7 nucleotides agree with TRBD1. Per germline, CDR1 SNHLY and CDR2 FYNNEI. The V gene end was trimmed by 3 bases and the J gene end by 2 bases; junction bases not matched to a gene: 8. The CDR3 runs 16 residues. Here the CDR3 DNA reads TGTGCCAGCAGTGAGGGGGTGGACAGGACCACAGATACGCAGTATTTT. Its translation: CASSEGVDRTTDTQYF.

In this sample, this clone turned up once. The chain carries TRBV19 and TRBJ2-7; 7 nucleotides line up with TRBD1. The CDR3 covers 16 residues. Germline V lookup: CDR1 LNHDA, CDR2 SQIVND (reference sequence). The J segment lost 4 bases and the V segment lost 0 bases, leaving 9 bases of the junction unmatched. CDR3 DNA: TGTGCCAGTAGTATAGATCGACGGACAGGTGGATACGAGCAGTACTTC. This translates into CASSIDRRTGGYEQYF.

This clone came up once. The chain couples TRBV6-1 to TRBJ1-5; TRBD1 matches 10 bases. J gave up 4 bases and V 7 bases, and 7 bases lay outside the gene matches. Germline V gene data show CDR1 as MNHNS and CDR2 as SASEGT. CDR3 size: 15 residues. Here the CDR3 reads CASTGDRGGNQPQHF. The CDR3 region has the DNA TGTGCCAGCACGGGGGACAGGGGTGGGAATCAGCCCCAGCATTTT.

This clone has a single count. The rearrangement links TRBV28 to TRBJ1-2, with D possibly TRBD1 on 6 matching bases. V lost 9 bases and J 5 bases, leaving 25 bases between the germline ends. Germline CDR1 MDHEN, CDR2 SYDVKM. This CDR3 spans 16 amino acids. This CDR3 reads CASMSAGTQGLYGYTF. As DNA, the CDR3 is TGTGCCAGTATGTCCGCGGGGACACAAGGATTATATGGCTACACCTTC.

J is TRBJ2-3 and V is TRBV5-1; the match to TRBD2 covers 7 bases. There are 16 residues in the CDR3. Germline lookup yields CDR1 SGHRS and CDR2 YFSETQ. V was clipped by 0 bases and J by 2 bases; unmatched bases: 6. Here the CDR3 DNA reads TGCGCCAGCAGCTTGGTTACTAGCGCTTACACAGATACGCAGTATTTT. Amino acids: CASSLVTSAYTDTQYF.

This clone was seen once. The rearrangement links TRBV10-3 to TRBJ2-5; D is uncertain. This CDR3 spans 14 amino acids. Trimming pared 6 bases from V and 4 bases from J, leaving 15 bases between. Germline V lookup: CDR1 ENHRY, CDR2 SYGVKD. The CDR3 DNA is TGTGCCATCAGCGCTCTGCGGAGTGGAGAGACCCAGTACTTC. Its protein is CAISALRSGETQYF.

The rearrangement joins TRBV12-5 to TRBJ1-5, with D possibly TRBD1 on 6 matching bases. The CDR3 consists of 15 residues. Trimming stripped 6 bases from V and 5 bases from J, with 17 bases between. The germline gives CDR1 LGHNT, CDR2 FRNRAP. CDR3 bases: TGTGCTAGTGGCCTTCCGGGGGGGCGAGATCAGCCCCAGCATTTT. Translation: CASGLPGGRDQPQHF.

The rearrangement joins TRBV5-1 to TRBJ1-1; TRBD1 might be the D (5 bases). V was clipped by 4 bases and J by 5 bases, with 18 bases between them. The CDR3 contains 15 residues. From germline, CDR1 is SGHRS and CDR2 YFSETQ. CDR3 amino acids: CASSLLGAPGTEAFF. The CDR3 DNA reads as TGCGCCAGCAGCCTGCTAGGGGCGCCGGGGACTGAAGCTTTCTTT.

On this clone itself: Other DNA sequences from this sample encode an identical CDR3 as well. The chain carries TRBV9 and TRBJ2-3, with D unclear. The CDR3 spans 12 residues. V shed 3 bases and J shed 2 bases, with 4 bases lying between them. Germline CDR1 SGDLS, CDR2 YYNGEE. CDR3 loop: CASSGPTDTQYF. The CDR3 DNA sequence: TGTGCCAGCAGCGGGCCCACAGATACGCAGTATTTT.

V gene TRBV5-1 combines with J gene TRBJ2-2, with 9 nucleotides matching TRBD2. V lost 1 base to trimming and J lost 6 bases; unmatched junction nucleotides: 7. The CDR3 extends over 16 amino acids. The germline V gene encodes CDR1 SGHRS and CDR2 YFSETQ. The CDR3 loop reads CASSLPLAGSAGELFF. In DNA form, the CDR3 reads TGCGCCAGCAGCTTGCCTCTAGCGGGGTCAGCCGGGGAGCTGTTTTTT.

CDR3: CASSFLPDPNYGYTF. The CDR3 DNA sequence: TGTGCCAGCAGCTTTCTCCCTGACCCTAACTATGGCTACACCTTC. V is TRBV12-1 and J is TRBJ1-2. TRBV12-1 is noted as a pseudogene. The CDR3 is 15 residues long.

The rearrangement joins TRBV27 to TRBJ2-3; a possible D gene is TRBD2 (6 bases). Germline V gene sequence: CDR1 MNHEY, CDR2 SMNVEV (reference sequence). The length of the CDR3 is 17 residues. The ends were cut back, 6 bases at V and 2 bases at J, with 21 bases in the middle. The CDR3 here is CASRKDSGTYYTDTQYF. The DNA for the CDR3 is TGTGCCAGCAGAAAAGACTCCGGGACTTACTACACAGATACGCAGTATTTT.

The gene calls are TRBV4-2 and TRBJ1-4; TRBD1 might be the D (5 bases). Germline V CDR1 and CDR2: LGHNA, YNFKEQ. The CDR3 is made up of 15 amino acids. With 0 bases removed from V and 8 bases from J, the gap between germline ends came to 13 bases. CDR3 in amino acids: CASSQEWGVEEKLFF. In nucleotides, the CDR3 is TGTGCCAGCAGCCAAGAGTGGGGGGTGGAGGAAAAACTGTTTTTT.

This clone is a singleton in its sample. The chain couples TRBV2 to TRBJ2-3, with D tentatively TRBD1 (5 bases). Deletions cut 7 bases from V and 0 bases from J, with 14 bases between. Germline lookup yields CDR1 SNHLY and CDR2 FYNNEI. This CDR3 comprises 15 residues. The CDR3 here is CASKKEDSSTDTQYF. The CDR3, as DNA: TGTGCCAGCAAAAAAGAAGACAGCAGCACAGATACGCAGTATTTT.

The chain links TRBV7-3 to TRBJ2-3, with D hard to call. Per the germline V gene, CDR1 is SGHTA and CDR2 is FQGTGA. CDR3 length: 14 residues. Trimming left V 2 bases short and J 5 bases short, with 11 bases between. In DNA form, the CDR3 reads TGTGCCAGCAGCTTAGGGCAGTCAGGAGATACGCAGTATTTT. It encodes CASSLGQSGDTQYF.

The V and J genes are TRBV5-6 and TRBJ2-7, with 7 bases matching TRBD2. Per the germline V gene, CDR1 is SGHDT and CDR2 is YYEEEE. This CDR3 region has 13 residues. J lost 3 bases, V lost 4 bases, and 4 bases had no gene match. The chain's CDR3 is CASSPWTSYEQYF. CDR3 bases: TGTGCCAGCAGCCCCTGGACTAGCTACGAGCAGTACTTC.

J is TRBJ2-7 and V is TRBV7-9; TRBD1 matches at 10 bases. CDR1 SEHNR and CDR2 FQNEAQ come from the germline V gene (reference sequence). V was clipped by 5 bases and J by 5 bases; unmatched bases: 9. The CDR3 length is 15 residues. CDR3 sequence (DNA): TGTGCCAGCAGCCTCGGCCGGGACAGGGGCCACGAGCAGTACTTC. Translating gives CASSLGRDRGHEQYF.

The chain employs TRBV2 and TRBJ2-1; the match to TRBD2 covers 9 bases. The V and J ends lost 2 bases and 4 bases, in that order; junction bases with no gene match: 6. Germline-derived CDR1 and CDR2 are SNHLY and FYNNEI. This CDR3 region has 16 residues. The CDR3 nucleotides read TGTGCCAGCAGTGAATTGAGACTAGCGGAATACAATGAGCAGTTCTTC. This sequence encodes CASSELRLAEYNEQFF.

The CDR3 DNA sequence: TGTGCCAGTGGCCTAGCGGGGGATGAGCAGTTCTTC. Translating it yields CASGLAGDEQFF. This sequence joins TRBV9 and TRBJ2-1; 10 bases are shared with TRBD2. The CDR3 has 12 residues. Losses at the gene ends were 8 bases for V and 8 bases for J; bases not matched to a gene: 4. The germline gives CDR1 SGDLS, CDR2 YYNGEE.

The V gene is TRBV5-1, the J gene TRBJ1-4, with unresolved D. CDR3 length: 15 amino acids. Between the trimmed V and J ends, which lost 1 base and 7 bases, there was a span of 14 bases. Germline values: CDR1 SGHRS, CDR2 YFSETQ. CDR3 DNA: TGCGCCAGCAGCTTGTCATTGGGTCGTGTTGAAAAACTGTTTTTT. As protein: CASSLSLGRVEKLFF.

As regards this clone: This sample also contains other DNA sequences that code for the same CDR3. This rearrangement joins TRBV6-6 to TRBJ2-5; D is unresolved. Trimming shortened V by 0 bases and J by 1 base, and 6 bases separated the two germline ends. Germline CDR1 is MNHNY and CDR2 is SVGAGI (reference sequence). The CDR3 totals 14 residues. The CDR3 region has the DNA TGTGCCAGCAGTTACTCCGGTACCCAAGAGACCCAGTACTTC. Amino acid sequence: CASSYSGTQETQYF.